There are a few counts of the clone carrying this TCR beta chain. This entry belongs to a study of blood T cells in healthy people across ages. The use of a sample-barcoded 5' primer and a J-beta primer mix characterized a second PCR of roughly 7 to 11 cycles. Each of the samples gave a minimum of 3 million paired-end reads that contained CDR3. Via MiXCR, TCRdb re-called the 5' RACE reads, giving one row per CDR3 protein. Of around 1.7 million distinct CDR3 sequences listed, roughly 27% are singletons. CDR3 length: 13 residues. Germline V gives CDR1 SQVTM, CDR2 ANQGSEA. V was cut by 5 bases and J by 5 bases, with 13 bases left in between.

The genes are TRBV29-1 and TRBJ1-5, with D hard to call. The TCR comes from a woman aged 25-40 years in good health. The specimen was blood. This chain's CDR3 is CSVRITPDQPQHF. CDR3 coding DNA: TGCAGCGTTAGGATCACACCGGATCAGCCCCAGCATTTT.